These 16 T cell receptor beta chains originate from one sample sequenced in a study of blood T cells in healthy people across ages. Sample-barcoded 5' priming and a J-beta primer mix drove a second PCR of 7 to 11 cycles. Each CDR3 protein is one row after TCRdb ran MiXCR on the 5' RACE reads. The data contain about 1.6 million distinct CDR3 sequences, about 32% of them singletons. Input material: blood. Receptors originate from a woman in her twenties or thirties in good health.

V gene TRBV20-1 combines with J gene TRBJ1-4; no clear D gene. The germline V gene has CDR1 DFQATT and CDR2 SNEGSKA (reference sequence). Trimming shortened V by 1 base and J by 3 bases, and 9 bases separated the two germline ends. The CDR3 has 14 amino acids. CDR3 bases: TGCAGTGCTAGAGGCGATCCAGCTAATGAAAAACTGTTTTTT. It specifies CSARGDPANEKLFF.

Details on this clonotype: This may come from a read error, since a much larger clone is one base off. This chain uses TRBV7-9 with TRBJ2-7, with 8 bases fitting TRBD1. The V gene end was trimmed by 4 bases and the J gene end by 5 bases; junction bases not matched to a gene: 7. The CDR3 runs to 14 residues. Per the germline V gene, CDR1 is SEHNR and CDR2 is FQNEAQ (reference sequence). The CDR3 bases are TGTGCCAGCAGCTGGGACAGGTCACCGCACGAGCAGTACTTC. Protein: CASSWDRSPHEQYF.

The chain joins TRBV5-1 to TRBJ1-5, with TRBD1 identical over 9 bases. The CDR3 length is 15 residues. The germline V gene encodes CDR1 SGHRS and CDR2 YFSETQ. V shed 0 bases and J 5 bases; nucleotides not matched to a gene: 3. CDR3 protein: CASSLGDRADQPQHF. The CDR3 region has the DNA TGCGCCAGCAGCTTGGGGGACAGGGCGGATCAGCCCCAGCATTTT.

Comments on this clonotype: One junction end disagrees with the germline gene, perhaps due to a read error. The rearrangement links TRBV6-6 to TRBJ1-2; 7 bases fit TRBD1. The CDR3 loop spans 14 amino acids. Germline CDR1 MNHNY, CDR2 SVGAGI (reference sequence). CDR3 bases: TGTGCCAGTTGGACCGGGACAGCAAACTATGACTACACCTTC. Protein: CASWTGTANYDYTF.

The rearrangement uses TRBV30 and TRBJ2-3; the match to TRBD2 covers 16 bases. The CDR3 length is 18 residues. The germline CDR1 and CDR2 sequences are GTSNPN and SVGIG (reference sequence). V dropped 2 bases and J dropped 6; count of bases not matched to a gene: 11. The DNA for the CDR3 is TGTGCCTGGAGTTACCGGGGGACTAGCGGGAGGGCCGGCGATACGCAGTATTTT. This sequence encodes CAWSYRGTSGRAGDTQYF. Full variable domain (rest looked up from reference TRBV30 and TRBJ2-3): SQTIHQWPATLVQPVGSPLSLECTVEGTSNPNLYWYRQAAGRGLQLLFYSVGIGQISSEVPQNLSASRPQDRQFILSSKKLLLSDSGFYLCAWSYRGTSGRAGDTQYFGPGTRLTVL.

Comment on this clonotype: A much larger clone lies one base from this, so it may be a read error. The rearrangement uses TRBV7-2 and TRBJ2-1; D uncertain. The CDR3 is 13 amino acids. Per germline, CDR1 SGHTA and CDR2 FQGNSA. For the CDR3, the DNA is TGTGCCAACAGCTTAGATGTCCGCAATGAGCAGTTCTTC. Amino acid sequence: CANSLDVRNEQFF.

V usage is TRBV11-2 and J usage is TRBJ1-4; no clear D. Germline V gene data show CDR1 as SGHAT and CDR2 as FQNNGV. The germline V and J ends were trimmed by 2 bases and 8 bases, with 15 bases remaining between them. The CDR3 is made up of 15 amino acids. CDR3 residues: CASSLNSHAGEKLFF. CDR3 DNA sequence: TGTGCCAGCAGCTTAAATAGCCACGCCGGAGAAAAACTGTTTTTT.

This clonotype has just one count. V and J are TRBV5-1 and TRBJ2-3; a possible D gene is TRBD2 (5 bases). The CDR3 contains 16 residues. V gave up 4 bases and J gave up 2 bases, with 17 bases separating them. The germline gives CDR1 SGHRS, CDR2 YFSETQ. The CDR3 protein is CASSPPRADHTDTQYF. DNA for the CDR3: TGCGCCAGCAGCCCCCCCCGAGCGGACCACACAGATACGCAGTATTTT.

This clonotype was seen only a few times. The rearrangement uses TRBV24-1 and TRBJ2-1, with D maybe TRBD2 (6 bases). V lost 4 bases and J 0 bases, leaving 12 bases between the germline ends. Germline CDR1 is KGHDR and CDR2 is SFDVKD. This CDR3 has 16 residues. In nucleotides, the CDR3 is TGTGCCACCAGTGACCCCGACGGGAGCTCCTACAATGAGCAGTTCTTC. This sequence encodes CATSDPDGSSYNEQFF.

The chain combines TRBV28 with TRBJ2-1, with 8 nucleotides matching TRBD2. Germline-derived CDR1 and CDR2 are MDHEN and SYDVKM. Trimming took 5 bases from V and 6 from J; bases not matched to a gene: 9. The CDR3 has 15 amino acids. CDR3 DNA: TGTGCCAGCAGTCCGGGACTAGTTCCAGGCAATGAGCAGTTCTTC. Amino acids: CASSPGLVPGNEQFF.

This clonotype was counted between two and nine times. The CDR3 protein is CAISGALDGYTF. For the CDR3, the DNA is TGTGCCATCAGTGGGGCTCTGGATGGCTACACCTTC. This sequence joins TRBV10-3 and TRBJ1-2; D call uncertain. CDR1 and CDR2 from the germline V gene are ENHRY and SYGVKD. V was pared by 4 bases and J by 6 bases, with 9 bases between. The CDR3 is made up of 12 amino acids.

The V gene is TRBV5-1, the J gene TRBJ1-2; D is undetermined. V lost 2 bases and J 8 bases, leaving 16 bases between the germline ends. From germline, CDR1 is SGHRS and CDR2 YFSETQ. The CDR3 is 14 amino acids. In nucleotides, the CDR3 is TGCGCCAGCAGCTTATCAGGTGGTGAGGACGGCTACACCTTC. Translating gives CASSLSGGEDGYTF. Supplemented by reference TRBV5-1 and TRBJ1-2, the full variable domain reads KAGVTQTPRYLIKTRGQQVTLSCSPISGHRSVSWYQQTPGQGLQFLFEYFSETQRNKGNFPGRFSGRQFSNSRSEMNVSTLELGDSALYLCASSLSGGEDGYTFGSGTRLTVV.

V usage is TRBV20-1 and J usage is TRBJ1-2; D may be TRBD1 (5 bases). This CDR3 is built from 16 residues. V was cut by 3 bases and J by 1 base, with 18 bases left in between. Per the germline V gene, CDR1 is DFQATT and CDR2 is SNEGSKA (reference sequence). In nucleotides, the CDR3 is TGCAGTGCTAGGGGCGGAAGACAGTATAATAACTATGGCTACACCTTC. It codes for CSARGGRQYNNYGYTF.

This clonotype was observed a few times. The chain recombines TRBV4-1 with TRBJ1-6; D not resolved. With 0 bases removed from V and 0 bases from J, the gap between germline ends came to 9 bases. The germline gives CDR1 MGHRA, CDR2 YSYEKL. The CDR3 covers 17 residues. This CDR3 reads CASSQDRWTSYNSPLHF. In nucleotides, the CDR3 is TGCGCCAGCAGCCAAGATAGGTGGACCTCCTATAATTCACCCCTCCACTTT.

This chain uses TRBV4-2 with TRBJ1-5; unclear D gene. The germline V gene has CDR1 LGHNA and CDR2 YNFKEQ. V lost 0 bases to trimming and J lost 2 bases, with 11 bases between them. The CDR3 totals 16 residues. CDR3 amino acids: CASSQEPYQGNQPQHF. CDR3 DNA sequence: TGTGCCAGCAGCCAAGAACCTTATCAGGGCAATCAGCCCCAGCATTTT.

V and J are TRBV27 and TRBJ1-2; 10 nucleotides agree with TRBD1. This CDR3 comprises 12 residues. CDR1 and CDR2 from the germline V gene are MNHEY and SMNVEV (reference sequence). J gave up 7 bases and V 10 bases, and 6 bases lay outside the gene matches. The CDR3 region has the DNA TGTGCCACTTCGGGACAGGGGCTTGGCTACACCTTC. This encodes CATSGQGLGYTF.